This T cell receptor (beta chain) stems from a study of blood T cells in healthy people across ages. This clonotype has more than one count but fewer than ten. It was with a sample-barcoded 5' primer and a J-beta primer mix that a second PCR of roughly 7 to 12 cycles was run. In TCRdb, the 5' RACE reads were re-called with MiXCR into one record per CDR3 protein. The profile shows 1.5 million to 2 million distinct CDR3 sequences, roughly 30% of them singletons. The CDR3 loop spans 16 amino acids. Trimming took off 0 bases at V and 0 bases at J, with 10 bases between the two ends. Per germline, CDR1 SGHNT and CDR2 YYREEE (reference sequence).

The sequenced material came from blood. The chain is built from TRBV5-4 and TRBJ2-4, with D perhaps assigned TRBD1 or TRBD2 (5 bases each). This sequence originates from a woman aged 30 to 39 in good health. The CDR3 sequence is CASSLGIGAAKNIQYF. CDR3 nucleotide sequence: TGTGCCAGCAGCTTGGGTATCGGGGCAGCCAAAAACATTCAGTACTTC.